This TCR beta chain appears in the sequencing data of a study of blood T cell repertoires in COVID-19. Study-wide background: Donors in the United States, Italy and Spain gave samples during acute or convalescent COVID-19.

In the original analysis: Reference gene primer amplification in the assay estimated nucleated cell counts. Here immunoSEQ multiplex PCR was the method, and the copy in TCRdb shows in-frame clones only, minus some. D and trimming come from the DNA, and the V and J calls and clone size come from that table. Found here are fewer than 200,000 clones, roughly 90% of them singletons; the top ten hold about 5%. The Seattle patients, enrolled during active infection, were followed longitudinally. The source is a man between 18 and 35 years old with COVID-19, enrolled during active disease. The source material was peripheral blood.

In DNA, the CDR3 is TGTGCCAGCAGCTCGGGCAGGGGGTTAGGTGGAAACACCATATATTTT. It translates to CASSSGRGLGGNTIYF. V gene TRBV7-2 combines with J gene TRBJ1-3; TRBD1 aligns across 7 bases. The germline CDR1 and CDR2 sequences are SGHTA and FQGNSA. The CDR3 is 16 amino acids. V gave up 4 bases and J gave up 3 bases; unmatched junction bases: 9.